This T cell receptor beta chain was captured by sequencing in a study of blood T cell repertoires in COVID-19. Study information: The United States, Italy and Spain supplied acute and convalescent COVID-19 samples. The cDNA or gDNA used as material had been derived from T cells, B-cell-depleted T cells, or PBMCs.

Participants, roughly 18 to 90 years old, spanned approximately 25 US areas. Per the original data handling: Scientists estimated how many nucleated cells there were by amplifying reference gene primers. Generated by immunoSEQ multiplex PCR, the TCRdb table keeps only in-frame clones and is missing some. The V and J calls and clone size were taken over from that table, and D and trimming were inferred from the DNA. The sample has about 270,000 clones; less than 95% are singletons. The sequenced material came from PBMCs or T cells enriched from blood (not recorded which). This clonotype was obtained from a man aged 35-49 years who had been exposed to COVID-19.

CDR3 DNA: TGTGCCAGCACCTCGGGACAGGGGGTGAACACTGAAGCTTTCTTT. As protein: CASTSGQGVNTEAFF. This sequence joins TRBV9 and TRBJ1-1, with 11 nucleotides matching TRBD1. J lost 0 bases, V lost 6 bases, and 4 bases had no gene match. The CDR3 loop spans 15 amino acids. The V gene's germline CDR1 is SGDLS and CDR2 YYNGEE.